These 11 T cell receptor beta chains originate from one sample sequenced in a study of CD8 T cells in ankylosing spondylitis (TCRdb year 2017). To prepare the library, 5' RACE was applied. The sequencer listed for this sample is Illumina HiSeq 2500. In-frame beta chains were kept once TCRdb had trimmed the public reads at Q25 with fastp and called clones with MiXCR. CDR3 protein sequences are deduplicated, and each keeps its most common genes and DNA. For this sample there are 200,000 to 300,000 distinct CDR3 sequences; 20% to 30% appear just once. The leading ten clones occupy 0.5% to 0.65% of the sample. Sequencing input: blood, either unsorted or a sorted T cell fraction (not recorded which). Receptors were obtained from a male donor with ankylosing spondylitis or in good health (not recorded which).

There are a few counts of this clonotype. This sequence joins TRBV10-2 and TRBJ1-6; TRBD1 matches at 9 bases. J gave up 7 bases and V 3 bases, and 4 bases lay outside the gene matches. Germline lookup yields CDR1 WSHSY and CDR2 SAAADI. CDR3 length: 15 amino acids. CDR3 nucleotide sequence: TGCGCCAGCAGTGAACAGGGGGCTTTCAATTCACCCCTCCACTTT. This encodes CASSEQGAFNSPLHF.

This clonotype has more than one count but fewer than ten. The rearrangement joins TRBV20-1 to TRBJ2-1; TRBD1 matches at 9 bases. Losses at the gene ends were 3 bases for V and 2 bases for J; bases not matched to a gene: 11. The germline CDR1 and CDR2 sequences are DFQATT and SNEGSKA (reference sequence). CDR3 length: 17 amino acids. This CDR3 reads CSASPGTGIITYNEQFF. The DNA of the CDR3 is TGCAGTGCTAGCCCCGGGACAGGGATAATAACCTACAATGAGCAGTTCTTC.

This chain uses TRBV5-5 with TRBJ2-4; D not resolved. CDR1 is SGHKS, CDR2 YYEKEE, per germline (reference sequence). V lost 4 bases and J lost 0, with 14 bases in between. The CDR3 has 16 residues. DNA of the CDR3: TGTGCCAGCAGCCTTGATGGGCAAATAGCCAAAAACATTCAGTACTTC. It encodes CASSLDGQIAKNIQYF.

This clonotype was detected ten times or more. This sequence joins TRBV5-1 and TRBJ1-5, with D tentatively TRBD1 (6 bases). This CDR3 comprises 15 residues. V lost 0 bases and J lost 1, with 8 bases in between. CDR1 is SGHRS, CDR2 YFSETQ, per germline. CDR3 in DNA: TGCGCCAGCAGCTTGGAGGGGGTCAGCAATCAGCCCCAGCATTTT. It translates to CASSLEGVSNQPQHF.

V gene TRBV7-9 combines with J gene TRBJ2-7; TRBD2 matches 8 bases. J gave up 5 bases and V 8 bases, and 8 bases lay outside the gene matches. Germline lookup yields CDR1 SEHNR and CDR2 FQNEAQ (reference sequence). There are 13 residues in the CDR3. CDR3 protein: CASARTSRNEQYF. The CDR3 DNA reads as TGTGCCAGCGCGCGGACTAGCCGTAACGAGCAGTACTTC.

This clonotype was picked up many times. The chain carries TRBV6-1 and TRBJ1-2; tentative D call: TRBD1 (5 bases). The CDR3 length is 15 residues. Deletions cut 5 bases from V and 5 bases from J, with 18 bases between. Looked up from germline, CDR1 is MNHNS and CDR2 is SASEGT. The CDR3 loop reads CASSTEGTADYGYTF. In nucleotides, the CDR3 is TGTGCCAGCAGTACGGAAGGGACCGCCGATTATGGCTACACCTTC.

This clonotype was counted at least ten times. The chain combines TRBV15 with TRBJ2-1, with TRBD2 identical over 7 bases. The V gene's germline CDR1 is LNHNV and CDR2 YYDKDF (reference sequence). The CDR3 runs to 15 residues. The V and J ends lost 1 base and 7 bases, in that order; junction bases with no gene match: 7. DNA of the CDR3: TGTGCCACCAGCAGAGGGGGGAGGGGACGAAATGAGCAGTTCTTC. This encodes CATSRGGRGRNEQFF. The entire variable domain, with the rest obtained from reference TRBV15 and TRBJ2-1, is as follows: DAMVIQNPRYQVTQFGKPVTLSCSQTLNHNVMYWYQQKSSQAPKLLFHYYDKDFNNEADTPDNFQSRRPNTSFCFLDIRSPGLGDTAMYLCATSRGGRGRNEQFFGPGTRLTVL.

This clonotype has at least ten counts. The gene calls are TRBV29-1 and TRBJ2-1; D unclear. From germline, CDR1 is SQVTM and CDR2 ANQGSEA. Deletions cut 6 bases from V and 0 bases from J, with 9 bases between. The CDR3 spans 13 residues. The CDR3 DNA reads as TGCAGCGTCGGACCGAGCTCCTACAATGAGCAGTTCTTC. Amino acids: CSVGPSSYNEQFF.

The rearrangement links TRBV5-1 to TRBJ2-5; D remains unclear. Germline CDR1 is SGHRS and CDR2 is YFSETQ. V was clipped by 0 bases and J by 0 bases, with 15 bases between them. CDR3 length: 17 amino acids. The CDR3 bases are TGCGCCAGCAGCTTGGGGCGCGACGGTTGGTACCAAGAGACCCAGTACTTC. As protein: CASSLGRDGWYQETQYF.

The chain employs TRBV6-1 and TRBJ2-7; 11 nucleotides match TRBD2. Trimming cost V 4 bases and J 6 bases; bases outside gene matches: 8. The CDR3 has 15 residues. Germline-derived CDR1 and CDR2 are MNHNS and SASEGT. The CDR3 DNA reads TGTGCCAGCAGTGCACTAGCGGGGGCCCCTGGCGAGCAGTACTTC. Translated, it gives CASSALAGAPGEQYF.

The table lists this clonotype with a few counts. V and J are TRBV29-1 and TRBJ2-1; 9 nucleotides agree with TRBD1. V was pared by 6 bases and J by 8 bases, with 11 bases of the junction left unmatched. Germline V lookup: CDR1 SQVTM, CDR2 ANQGSEA. CDR3 size: 14 residues. The DNA of the CDR3 is TGCAGCGTCACCGGGACAGGGAACGATGATGAGCAGTTCTTC. Its translation: CSVTGTGNDDEQFF.